These 18 T cell receptor beta chains share one sample of origin, sequenced in a study of early T cells in non-severe SARS-CoV-2 infection. Using its own MiXCR run on the 5' RACE reads, TCRdb lists one record per CDR3 protein. Of about 81,000 distinct CDR3 sequences in the sample, around 5.6% were seen once. Sequenced sample: whole blood. The receptors here all came from an adult who was a healthcare worker with PCR-confirmed SARS-CoV-2 infection or an uninfected control (not recorded which).

This clonotype turned up a few times. The chain combines TRBV28 with TRBJ2-2, with D possibly being TRBD2 (5 bases). V was trimmed by 4 bases and J by 0 bases, leaving 12 bases between them. The CDR3 length is 16 residues. The V gene's germline CDR1 is MDHEN and CDR2 SYDVKM. The CDR3 sequence is CASSYHPGANTGELFF. In DNA, the CDR3 is TGTGCCAGCAGTTACCACCCCGGGGCGAACACCGGGGAGCTGTTTTTT.

This clonotype was counted many times. This chain connects TRBV29-1 to TRBJ2-7, with D unresolved. CDR3 length: 12 residues. Germline lookup yields CDR1 SQVTM and CDR2 ANQGSEA. The V end lost 3 bases, the J end lost 3 bases, and 9 bases lay between the germline ends. CDR3 loop: CSVEGLHYEQYF. The DNA of the CDR3 is TGCAGCGTTGAGGGCCTTCACTACGAGCAGTACTTC.

This clonotype was seen ten or more times. This chain links TRBV7-6 with TRBJ2-7; the D is unclear. Germline assignment: CDR1 SGHVS and CDR2 FNYEAQ. The CDR3 is 14 amino acids. V was clipped by 3 bases and J by 3 bases, with 12 bases between them. The CDR3 coding sequence is TGTGCCAGCAGCTTGGGTGTGGACGGCTACGAGCAGTACTTC. Translation: CASSLGVDGYEQYF.

This clonotype was observed many times. The chain links TRBV3-2 to TRBJ2-2; the table gives TRBD2 as D, unverified against the DNA. TRBV3-2 is noted as a pseudogene. CDR3 length: 14 amino acids. The CDR3 DNA reads as TGTGCCAGCAGCCGCCTGGGAGGGACCGGGGAGCTGTTTTTT. It specifies CASSRLGGTGELFF.

This clonotype was detected a few times. This sequence joins TRBV7-9 and TRBJ2-2, with D perhaps TRBD2 (6 bases). The germline gives CDR1 SEHNR, CDR2 FQNEAQ (reference sequence). V lost 10 bases and J 2 bases, leaving 20 bases between the germline ends. This CDR3 comprises 16 residues. In DNA form, the CDR3 reads TGTGCCAACAAGACTCCCCGGGAGCCAAACACCGGGGAGCTGTTTTTT. Its protein product is CANKTPREPNTGELFF.

This clonotype came up a few times. This chain uses TRBV6-2 or TRBV6-3 with TRBJ2-2, with TRBD1 identical over 9 bases. Per the germline V gene, CDR1 is MNHEY and CDR2 is SVGEGT. J gave up 1 base and V 5 bases, and 8 bases lay outside the gene matches. CDR3 length: 17 residues. The CDR3, as DNA: TGTGCCAGCAGTACTCTCCCGGGACAGGGGAACACCGGGGAGCTGTTTTTT. It codes for CASSTLPGQGNTGELFF.

This chain links TRBV5-1 with TRBJ1-5; D unresolved. Deletions cut 0 bases from V and 4 bases from J, with 8 bases between. Germline V CDR1 and CDR2: SGHRS, YFSETQ. The CDR3 totals 14 residues. This CDR3 reads CASSLGEVNQPQHF. The CDR3 nucleotides read TGCGCCAGCAGCTTGGGGGAGGTTAATCAGCCCCAGCATTTT. The full variable domain, with the rest looked up from reference TRBV5-1 and TRBJ1-5, is KAGVTQTPRYLIKTRGQQVTLSCSPISGHRSVSWYQQTPGQGLQFLFEYFSETQRNKGNFPGRFSGRQFSNSRSEMNVSTLELGDSALYLCASSLGEVNQPQHFGDGTRLSIL.

This clonotype was recorded many times. The CDR3 here is CASSWDRGLSSYNEQFF. CDR3 DNA sequence: TGTGCCAGCAGCTGGGACAGGGGCCTTAGCTCCTACAATGAGCAGTTCTTC. The chain uses TRBV7-9 and TRBJ2-1, with TRBD1 matching over 10 bases. CDR3 size: 17 residues. Per the germline V gene, CDR1 is SEHNR and CDR2 is FQNEAQ (reference sequence). V shed 4 bases and J 0 bases; nucleotides not matched to a gene: 6.

This clonotype was recorded many times. The rearrangement uses TRBV12-3 or TRBV12-4 and TRBJ1-1, with a tentative D call TRBD1 (6 bases). The V end lost 7 bases, the J end lost 0 bases, and 21 bases lay between the germline ends. CDR3 length equals 17 residues. The CDR3 coding sequence is TGTGCCAGCACCACGGTGGGCAGGGGACACATGAACACTGAAGCTTTCTTT. It encodes CASTTVGRGHMNTEAFF.

This clonotype was detected only a few times. This rearrangement joins TRBV29-1 to TRBJ2-3; D remains unclear. V was cut by 1 base and J by 5 bases, with 1 base left in between. This CDR3 region has 10 residues. CDR1 is SQVTM, CDR2 ANQGSEA, per germline. CDR3 nucleotide sequence: TGCAGCGTTGAAGTAGATACGCAGTATTTT. Amino acid sequence: CSVEVDTQYF.

In its sample, this clonotype was seen many times. The chain links TRBV28 to TRBJ2-7, with D possibly TRBD2 on 5 matching bases. The CDR3 is made up of 12 amino acids. V lost 7 bases and J lost 0, with 7 bases in between. Germline loops: CDR1 MDHEN, CDR2 SYDVKM. The CDR3 DNA is TGTGCCAGCACCGGGGACTCCTACGAGCAGTACTTC. It yields the protein CASTGDSYEQYF.

The chain recombines TRBV6-6 with TRBJ1-3; D call uncertain. The germline V gene has CDR1 MNHNY and CDR2 SVGAGI (reference sequence). The V end lost 8 bases, the J end lost 4 bases, and 12 bases lay between the germline ends. The CDR3 covers 13 residues. The CDR3 sequence is CASSRATGNTIYF. The CDR3 nucleotides are TGTGCCAGCTCTAGGGCAACGGGAAACACCATATATTTT.

This chain uses TRBV6-6 with TRBJ1-6; the D is unclear. CDR1 and CDR2 (germline): MNHNY, SVGAGI (reference sequence). The V and J ends lost 2 bases and 5 bases respectively, with 4 bases between them. The CDR3 extends over 13 amino acids. This CDR3 is CASSYSNNSPLHF. In DNA form, the CDR3 reads TGTGCCAGCAGTTACAGTAATAATTCACCCCTCCACTTT.

This clonotype was seen repeatedly, ten times or more. The rearrangement uses TRBV18 and TRBJ1-3; TRBD1 is a possible D gene (5 bases). The CDR3 totals 15 residues. The germline gives CDR1 KGHSH, CDR2 LQKENI. V gave up 3 bases and J gave up 2 bases, with 11 bases separating them. For the CDR3, the DNA is TGTGCCAGCTCACCGGGGCGGCAAGCTGGAAACACCATATATTTT. Protein product: CASSPGRQAGNTIYF.

This chain connects TRBV4-3 to TRBJ2-2; 7 bases align to TRBD2. This CDR3 spans 16 amino acids. J was trimmed by 7 bases and V by 0 bases; bases with no gene match: 8. CDR1 is LGHNA, CDR2 YSLEER, per germline. CDR3: CASSQDSGEGFGELFF. The CDR3 DNA reads as TGCGCCAGCAGCCAAGATTCCGGGGAGGGCTTCGGGGAGCTGTTTTTT.

This clonotype was seen only a few times. V is TRBV28 and J is TRBJ2-7; 8 bases are a match to TRBD1. CDR3 length equals 15 residues. The germline gives CDR1 MDHEN, CDR2 SYDVKM. V lost 5 bases to trimming and J lost 0 bases; unmatched junction nucleotides: 6. CDR3 sequence reads: CASSQWTGSSYEQYF. The CDR3 nucleotides are TGTGCCAGCAGTCAATGGACAGGGAGCTCCTACGAGCAGTACTTC. The variable domain in full, completed from reference TRBV28 and TRBJ2-7, reads DVKVTQSSRYLVKRTGEKVFLECVQDMDHENMFWYRQDPGLGLRLIYFSYDVKMKEKGDIPEGYSVSREKKERFSLILESASTNQTSMYLCASSQWTGSSYEQYFGPGTRLTVT.

This clonotype was seen a few times. Here the CDR3 reads CASSLGSWRGGDDNEQFF. DNA for the CDR3: TGTGCCAGCAGCTTAGGATCCTGGCGGGGGGGCGACGACAATGAGCAGTTCTTC. The rearrangement uses TRBV11-3 and TRBJ2-1; the match to TRBD2 covers 9 bases. Looked up from germline, CDR1 is SGHNT and CDR2 is YENEEA. This CDR3 contains 18 residues. The trim removed 1 base at V and 5 bases at J, leaving 12 bases unmatched.

In its sample, this clonotype was seen a few times. The chain has TRBV30 and TRBJ1-1, with unresolved D. V was clipped by 4 bases and J by 0 bases, with 9 bases between them. Per the germline V gene, CDR1 is GTSNPN and CDR2 is SVGIG (reference sequence). The CDR3 runs to 13 residues. CDR3 in DNA: TGTGCCTGGACAGTGACCGTGAACACTGAAGCTTTCTTT. This translates into CAWTVTVNTEAFF.